One T cell receptor (beta chain) is described in this entry. This record comes from a study of T cell changes during pregnancy in multiple sclerosis. Germline loops: CDR1 LNHDA, CDR2 SQIVND (reference sequence). The CDR3 extends over 14 amino acids. V shed 5 bases, J shed 7 bases, and the junction held 6 bases outside the gene matches. The assay was immunoSEQ multiplex PCR, and TCRdb's table has in-frame clones only and misses some. The data show about 110,000 clones, just over 90% seen once. This material consisted of peripheral blood, taken after pregnancy. The TCR was taken from a female donor with multiple sclerosis, enrolled in a pregnancy study. The chain combines TRBV19 with TRBJ2-2; 8 bases map to TRBD1. The CDR3 region has the DNA TGTGCCAGTAGTGAGGCAGGGGGCATCGGGGAGCTGTTTTTT. Translating gives CASSEAGGIGELFF.